This T cell receptor (beta chain) was identified during a study of human T cells and chemical hapten exposure (dated by TCRdb to 2020 to 2022). Some background on the complete study: For sensitization, 2% DPC in acetone was applied to a roughly 2 cm by roughly 2 cm area of upper inner arm skin. The mostly female patient cohort included alopecia areata with under or over 50% scalp involvement, alopecia totalis and alopecia universalis. The study tracked peripheral blood TCR repertoire changes in vivo during primary and secondary sensitization to the hapten diphenylcyclopropenone (DPC) in alopecia patients. Libraries were combined into a pool for sequencing, and differences in TCR yield between samples came mainly from small differences in library volumes within the pool. For TCR sequencing, blood came from some 31 alopecia patients at anywhere from one to four time points (pre-sensitization, 2, 6 and 24 weeks). Patch testing was performed on the upper back with Finn chambers containing 0.01% DPC, and the patch tests were scored after 6 days according to International Contact Dermatitis Research Group standards. Weekly therapeutic DPC doses were additionally applied to the scalp of patients throughout the roughly 24-week study period. Blood was sampled from patients pre-sensitization (week 0) and at 2, 6 and about 24 weeks after DPC sensitization.

Regarding this clonotype: Its binding antigen is unknown. There are no base qualities to consult, and no much larger clone falls within one base.

Library creation used RACE. The instrument was a NextSeq 500. Library preparation attached unique molecular identifiers to individual cDNA molecules for quantitative, reproducible TCR counting. From each blood RNA sample, both TCR alpha and TCR beta chains were sequenced. The study's processing was this. Samples had a median of approximately 96,000 TCRs, with a range from about 23,224 to 750,000. The Decombinator software suite was used to annotate V, J and CDR3 in the TCR reads. Every sample was subsampled to the same number of TCRs (28,000) for the PS versus PT1 abundance plots. TCRs were defined as expanded if absent before sensitization and observed at least eight times at the 2-week time point. The public sequencing data were trimmed at Q25 with fastp and processed into clonotypes with MiXCR by TCRdb, which kept only in-frame beta chains. All rows with the same CDR3 protein become a single entry with the most common DNA and genes. TCRdb, not the authors, supplied the V and J calls. The sample table contains 85,000 to 120,000 distinct CDR3 sequences; only one count was recorded for approximately 12% of them. Around 1.7% of the sample rests with the top ten.

The time point tag for this specimen amounts to: pre-sensitization, week 0. This sample's treatment or condition label indicates: therapeutic diphenylcyclopropenone sensitization with weekly scalp DPC. Blood at each patch-test visit was drawn before the patch test was applied. To be eligible, patients had to be aged 18 to 70, diagnosed with alopecia and judged suitable for DPC therapy, while pregnant patients were excluded. Total RNA was extracted from unfractionated whole blood that had been collected in Tempus Blood RNA tubes. Beyond this particular receptor, the publication reports: After repeated subsampling, the strength of the expansion versus patch-test correlation and the threshold at which it became significant changed. Alopecia, a presumed autoimmune disease, was present in all patients, so the immune response of the patients might differ from that of healthy individuals. DPC sensitization did not change how many TCRs were above 1 in 1000 frequency, and no evidence was found of alterations in global repertoire structure. The number of PT1 expanded TCRs positively correlated with patch test score, significant at thresholds 8, 16 and 32 but not 4. Significantly more large CDR3 similarity clusters were formed by expanded TCRs than by pre-sensitization or healthy control sets, consistent with antigen-driven responses.

Spanning cysteine to phenylalanine, the CDR3 consists of 14 amino acids. Only the CDR3 DNA stays, 42 bases, in frame from base 1. The trim is 0 bases for V and 4 bases for J, with a gap of 9 bases between the germline ends. CDR1 and CDR2 were assigned from the germline V gene as SGHTA and FQGNSA. Specimen: whole blood, collected in connection with sensitization to the hapten diphenylcyclopropenone (DPC). The chain is assembled from TRBV7-2 and TRBJ2-5; D gene: possibly TRBD2, on 5 matching bases. The clonotype was recovered from a woman between 45 and 60 years old with alopecia areata. Some clones in this sample may be carry-over from other donors' samples. The DNA sequence is given as TGTGCCAGCAGCTTAGCGGGAGTCAGAGAGACCCAGTACTTC. Its coded protein is CASSLAGVRETQYF.